One sample yielded the 14 T cell receptor beta chains listed below, sequenced in a study of blood T cell repertoires in COVID-19. Measured with immunoSEQ multiplex PCR; TCRdb has only the in-frame clones, and not every one. Counted here are 150,000 to 200,000 clones, around nine tenths occurring once; the ten biggest clones make up 5% to 6%. Sequenced: peripheral blood. The receptors here all came from a human donor in a cohort sampled during active COVID-19.

CDR3 nucleotides: TGTGCCAGCAGTAGAGCCGGGACTTCTACCTACGAGCAGTACTTC. Its translation: CASSRAGTSTYEQYF. The chain is built from TRBV2 and TRBJ2-7; maybe TRBD2 (6 bases). Germline-derived CDR1 and CDR2 are SNHLY and FYNNEI. The ends were cut back, 5 bases at V and 2 bases at J, with 16 bases in the middle. This CDR3 contains 15 residues.

V is TRBV5-5 and J is TRBJ1-6; 8 bases fit TRBD1. Germline CDR1 reads SGHKS; CDR2 reads YYEKEE (reference sequence). Losses at the gene ends were 3 bases for V and 7 bases for J; bases not matched to a gene: 6. The CDR3 runs to 15 residues. Written as DNA, the CDR3 is TGTGCCAGCAGCTCTTCAGGGGGCCGAAATTCACCCCTCCACTTT. Protein sequence: CASSSSGGRNSPLHF.

About this clone itself: In the same sample, other DNA sequences code for this CDR3. V gene TRBV9 combines with J gene TRBJ2-7; TRBD2 agrees at 7 bases. The CDR3 covers 14 residues. V dropped 2 bases and J dropped 0; count of bases not matched to a gene: 2. CDR1 and CDR2 from the germline V gene are SGDLS and YYNGEE. CDR3 protein: CASSVASGSYEQYF. CDR3 nucleotides: TGTGCCAGCAGCGTCGCTAGCGGCTCCTACGAGCAGTACTTC.

The V call is TRBV10-3, the J call TRBJ2-2; the match to TRBD1 covers 8 bases. CDR3 size: 15 residues. CDR1 is ENHRY, CDR2 SYGVKD, per germline. V gave up 2 bases and J gave up 2 bases; unmatched junction bases: 1. In DNA, the CDR3 is TGTGCCATCAGTGAGGGACAGGGAAACACCGGGGAGCTGTTTTTT. It yields the protein CAISEGQGNTGELFF.

V is TRBV11-2 and J is TRBJ1-2, with a tentative D call TRBD1 (5 bases). The CDR3 is 14 amino acids. V was pared by 1 base and J by 7 bases, with 13 bases between. Germline V gene lookup returns CDR1 SGHAT and CDR2 FQNNGV. The CDR3, as DNA: TGTGCCAGCAGCTTAGCAGCGCCAGGGTCTGGCTACACCTTC. Protein product: CASSLAAPGSGYTF.

The gene calls are TRBV21-1 and TRBJ1-4. TRBV21-1 is listed as a pseudogene. The CDR3 is 10 residues long. The chain's CDR3 is CASSTGFSFF. CDR3 sequence (DNA): TGTGCCAGCAGCACCGGGTTTTCCTTCTTT.

Remarks on this clone: The sample holds other DNA sequences that translate to the same CDR3. The chain is built from TRBV3-1 (or the pseudogene TRBV3-2) and TRBJ2-7; D is uncertain. This CDR3 has 12 residues. Trimming stripped 4 bases from V and 0 bases from J, with 4 bases between. Germline V gene data show CDR1 as LGHDT and CDR2 as YNNKEL (reference sequence). The CDR3 nucleotides read TGTGCCAGCAGCCGTAGCTCCTACGAGCAGTACTTC. It is translated as CASSRSSYEQYF.

The CDR3 region has the DNA TGTGCCAGCAGTTCCAGGGTATCCGCTGAAGCTTTCTTT. It translates to CASSSRVSAEAFF. This chain connects TRBV6-5 to TRBJ1-1; D might be TRBD1 (5 bases). Germline CDR1 and CDR2: MNHEY and SVGAGI. V lost 4 bases to trimming and J lost 6 bases, with 12 bases between them. The CDR3 spans 13 residues.

The chain recombines TRBV6-5 with TRBJ1-2; tentative D call: TRBD1 (5 bases). Germline loops: CDR1 MNHEY, CDR2 SVGAGI. The CDR3 loop spans 14 amino acids. The V end lost 6 bases, the J end lost 4 bases, and 15 bases lay between the germline ends. CDR3 loop: CASRRIQEFYGYTF. CDR3 sequence (DNA): TGTGCCAGCAGGCGCATACAGGAGTTCTATGGCTACACCTTC.

The chain couples TRBV6-2 or TRBV6-3 to TRBJ1-6, with a weak D call TRBD1 (6 bases). This CDR3 has 17 amino acids. The germline gives CDR1 MNHEY, CDR2 SVGEGT. The V end lost 3 bases, the J end lost 10 bases, and 22 bases lay between the germline ends. As DNA, the CDR3 is TGTGCCAGCAGTTATCCAGCGGGAGGGGGTCTTAGCTCACCCCTCCACTTT. Protein sequence: CASSYPAGGGLSSPLHF.

This clone was found once. The chain combines TRBV11-1 with TRBJ2-3; TRBD2 aligns across 9 bases. The CDR3 extends over 15 amino acids. Per germline, CDR1 SGHAT and CDR2 FQDESV (reference sequence). V trimming: 2 bases; J trimming: 4 bases; junction bases outside the gene matches: 4. CDR3 loop: CASSLSGGRADTQYF. CDR3 DNA: TGTGCCAGCAGCTTATCCGGCGGGAGGGCAGATACGCAGTATTTT. Complete variable domain (other parts from reference TRBV11-1 and TRBJ2-3): EAEVAQSPRYKITEKSQAVAFWCDPISGHATLYWYRQILGQGPELLVQFQDESVVDDSQLPKDRFSAERLKGVDSTLKIQPAELGDSAMYLCASSLSGGRADTQYFGPGTRLTVL.

The V call is TRBV6-5, the J call TRBJ2-5; 8 bases line up with TRBD1. With V trimmed by 6 bases and J by 4 bases, 10 bases remained unmatched. The CDR3 runs to 15 residues. Germline CDR1 and CDR2: MNHEY and SVGAGI. The CDR3 spells CASRWGQGAGETQYF. Here the CDR3 DNA reads TGTGCCAGCAGGTGGGGGCAGGGGGCAGGAGAGACCCAGTACTTC.

This chain links TRBV5-1 with TRBJ2-4, with TRBD2 as a possible D gene (6 bases). Germline CDR1 is SGHRS and CDR2 is YFSETQ. The CDR3 totals 16 residues. Trimming stripped 3 bases from V and 6 bases from J, with 19 bases between. CDR3 in DNA: TGCGCCAGCAGCTGGGGGGACTGGTCCCTCGGAAACATTCAGTACTTC. It translates to CASSWGDWSLGNIQYF.

This chain links TRBV19 with TRBJ1-4; no firm D call. Germline V lookup: CDR1 LNHDA, CDR2 SQIVND (reference sequence). This CDR3 comprises 13 residues. The ends were cut back, 5 bases at V and 5 bases at J, with 9 bases in the middle. CDR3 nucleotide sequence: TGTGCCAGTAGTCTCTCGTCCAATGAAAAACTGTTTTTT. Protein product: CASSLSSNEKLFF.